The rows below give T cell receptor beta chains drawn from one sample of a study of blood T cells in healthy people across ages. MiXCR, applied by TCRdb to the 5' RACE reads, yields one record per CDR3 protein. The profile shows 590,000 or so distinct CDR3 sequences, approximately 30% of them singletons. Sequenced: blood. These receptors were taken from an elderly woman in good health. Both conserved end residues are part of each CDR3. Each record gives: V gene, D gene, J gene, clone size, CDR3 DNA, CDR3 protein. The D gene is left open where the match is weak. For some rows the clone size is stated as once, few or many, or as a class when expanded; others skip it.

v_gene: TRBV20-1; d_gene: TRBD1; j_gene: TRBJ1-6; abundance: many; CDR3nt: TGCAGTGCTAGCAGGGGGTACGACAATTCACCCCTCCACTTT; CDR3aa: CSASRGYDNSPLHF
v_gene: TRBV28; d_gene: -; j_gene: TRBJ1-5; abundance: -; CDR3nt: TGTGCCAGCAGTTTGGCGACGGGTAGGCAGCCCCAGCATTTT; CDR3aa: CASSLATGRQPQHF
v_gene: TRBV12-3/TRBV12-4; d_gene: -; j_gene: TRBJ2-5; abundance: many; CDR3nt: TGTGCCAGCAGTTTGCTCAGCCAAGAGACCCAGTACTTC; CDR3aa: CASSLLSQETQYF
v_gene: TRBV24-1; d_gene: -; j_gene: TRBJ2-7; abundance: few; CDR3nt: TGTGCCACCAGGAAGTTCTACGAGCAGTACTTC; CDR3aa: CATRKFYEQYF
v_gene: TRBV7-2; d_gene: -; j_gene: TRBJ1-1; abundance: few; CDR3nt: TGTGCCAGCAGCCCCTACCGGGCTTTGAACACTGAAGCTTTCTTT; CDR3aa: CASSPYRALNTEAFF
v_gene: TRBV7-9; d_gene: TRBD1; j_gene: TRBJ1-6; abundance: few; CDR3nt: TGTGCCAGCAGCCAGGGACAGGCAAATAATTCACCCCTCCACTTT; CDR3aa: CASSQGQANNSPLHF
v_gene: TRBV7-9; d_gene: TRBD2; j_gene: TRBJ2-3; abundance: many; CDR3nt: TGTGCCAGCAGCCCGCGTGAGAAGCGGGGGCTCTGGGGCACAGATACGCAGTATTTT; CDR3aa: CASSPREKRGLWGTDTQYF
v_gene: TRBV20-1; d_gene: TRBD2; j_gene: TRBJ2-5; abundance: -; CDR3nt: TGCAGTGCCCGAGACAGACTAGCGGGGTTACAAGAGACCCAGTACTTC; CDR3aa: CSARDRLAGLQETQYF
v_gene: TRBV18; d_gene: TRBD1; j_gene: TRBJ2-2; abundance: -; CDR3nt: TGTGCCAGCTCACCCGGGACAGGGAACGCCGGGGAGCTGTTTTTT; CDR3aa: CASSPGTGNAGELFF
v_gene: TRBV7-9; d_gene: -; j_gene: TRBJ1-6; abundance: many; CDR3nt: TGTGCCAGCAGCTTAGACCTGCGGGGTACCTCACCCCTCCACTTT; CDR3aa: CASSLDLRGTSPLHF
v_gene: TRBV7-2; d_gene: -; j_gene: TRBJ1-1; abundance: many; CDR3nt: TGTGCCAGCAGCCTTACTGGGATTTTGAACACTGAAGCTTTCTTT; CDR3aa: CASSLTGILNTEAFF
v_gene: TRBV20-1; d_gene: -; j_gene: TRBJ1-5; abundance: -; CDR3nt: TGCAGTGCTGCACTAGGACAGAATTATCAGCCCCAGCATTTT; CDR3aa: CSAALGQNYQPQHF
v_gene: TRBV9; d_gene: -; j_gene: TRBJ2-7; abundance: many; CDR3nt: TGTGCCAGCAGCCCCGGGACGGACCCTTACGAGCAGTACTTC; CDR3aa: CASSPGTDPYEQYF
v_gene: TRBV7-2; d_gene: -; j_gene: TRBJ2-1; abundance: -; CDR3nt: TGTGCCAGCAGCCCCGACAGGGAGCAGTTCTTC; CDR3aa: CASSPDREQFF
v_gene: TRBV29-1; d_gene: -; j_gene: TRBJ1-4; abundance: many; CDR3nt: TGCAGCGTTGGGAGGGGCGTCGGTGAAAAACTGTTTTTT; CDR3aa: CSVGRGVGEKLFF
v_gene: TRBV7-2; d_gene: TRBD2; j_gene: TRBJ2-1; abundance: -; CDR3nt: TGTGCCAGCAGCTTAGAGGTCCTAGCGGGGGCCCCGGGGAATGAGCAGTTCTTC; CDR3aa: CASSLEVLAGAPGNEQFF
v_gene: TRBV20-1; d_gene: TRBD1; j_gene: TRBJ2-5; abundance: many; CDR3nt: TGCAGTGCTAAACTCGCAGGGGGTAATTTTGAGACCCAGTACTTC; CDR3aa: CSAKLAGGNFETQYF
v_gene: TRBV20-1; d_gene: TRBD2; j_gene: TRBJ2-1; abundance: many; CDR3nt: TGCAGCGGCTCCCCGGCCGGGGGGGCCTTCTACAATGAGCAGTTCTTC; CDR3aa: CSGSPAGGAFYNEQFF
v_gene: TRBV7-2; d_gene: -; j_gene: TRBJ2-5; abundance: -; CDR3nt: TGTGCCAGCAGCGTCCGGGACACCCCAGAGACCCAGTACTTC; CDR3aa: CASSVRDTPETQYF
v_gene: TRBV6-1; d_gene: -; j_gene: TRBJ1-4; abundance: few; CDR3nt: TGTGCCAGCACCCAATTAGGGGGGGAAAAACTGTTTTTT; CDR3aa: CASTQLGGEKLFF
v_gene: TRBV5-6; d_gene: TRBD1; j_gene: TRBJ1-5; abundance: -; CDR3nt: TGTGCCAGCAGCTTGGCCGACAGGGGGGGTCAGCCCCAGCATTTT; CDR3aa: CASSLADRGGQPQHF
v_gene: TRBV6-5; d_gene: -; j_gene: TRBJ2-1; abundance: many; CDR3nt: TGTGCCAGCAGTTACGAGCCCAGGGGCGAGCAGTTCTTC; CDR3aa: CASSYEPRGEQFF
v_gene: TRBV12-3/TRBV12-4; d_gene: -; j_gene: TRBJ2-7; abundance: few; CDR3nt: TGTGCCAGCAGTTTGGGTGAATCTTACAATGAGCAGTACTTC; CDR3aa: CASSLGESYNEQYF
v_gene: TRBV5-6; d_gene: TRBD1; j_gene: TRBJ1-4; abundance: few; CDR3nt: TGTGCCAGCAGCTTGAGACAGGGCGGAATAGGTGAAAAACTGTTTTTT; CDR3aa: CASSLRQGGIGEKLFF
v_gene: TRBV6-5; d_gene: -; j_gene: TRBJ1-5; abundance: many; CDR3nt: TGTGCCAGCGCCAGGGACACCGGCAATCAGCCCCAGCATTTT; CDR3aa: CASARDTGNQPQHF
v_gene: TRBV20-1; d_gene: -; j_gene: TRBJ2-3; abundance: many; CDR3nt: TGCAGTGCTAGAGATACGGATACAGATACGCAGTATTTT; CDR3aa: CSARDTDTDTQYF
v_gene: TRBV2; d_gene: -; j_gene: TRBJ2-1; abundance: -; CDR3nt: TGTGCCAGCAGTGAGTTAGCCCGTCAGACCCTAGGGTACAATGAGCAGTTCTTC; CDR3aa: CASSELARQTLGYNEQFF
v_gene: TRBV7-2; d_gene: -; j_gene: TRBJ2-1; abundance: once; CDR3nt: TGTGCCAGCAGAGGCAGGGTAAAGAATGAGCAGTTCTTC; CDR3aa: CASRGRVKNEQFF
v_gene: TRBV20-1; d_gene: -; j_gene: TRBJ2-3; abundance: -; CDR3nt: TGCAGTGCCCCAGGCCAACCAACCACAGATACGCAGTATTTT; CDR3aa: CSAPGQPTTDTQYF
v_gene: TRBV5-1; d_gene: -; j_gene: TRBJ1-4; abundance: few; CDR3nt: TGCGCCAGCAGCCCAGGGACACCAGCAACTAATGAAAAACTGTTTTTT; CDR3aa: CASSPGTPATNEKLFF
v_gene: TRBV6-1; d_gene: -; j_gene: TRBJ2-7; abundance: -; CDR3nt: TGTGCCAGCAGTGAAGCGGGGGCCTCCTACGAGCAGTACTTC; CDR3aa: CASSEAGASYEQYF
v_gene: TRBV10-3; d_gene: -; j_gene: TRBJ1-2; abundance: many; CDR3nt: TGTGCCATCAGTCTCGGGACGGTTTATGGCTACACCTTC; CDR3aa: CAISLGTVYGYTF
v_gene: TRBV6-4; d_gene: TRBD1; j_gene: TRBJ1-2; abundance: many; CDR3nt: TGTGCCAGCAGTGACTCCACAGGGACAGGGAGCGGCTACACCTTC; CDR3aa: CASSDSTGTGSGYTF
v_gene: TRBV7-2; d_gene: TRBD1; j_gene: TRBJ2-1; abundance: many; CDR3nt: TGTGCCAGCAGCTTCCGGGACAGGGGTGAATACAATGAGCAGTTCTTC; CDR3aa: CASSFRDRGEYNEQFF
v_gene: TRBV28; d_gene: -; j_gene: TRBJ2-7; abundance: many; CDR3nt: TGTGCCAGCAATCCAGCCGGGAACCCCGTCTACGAGCAGTACTTC; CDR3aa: CASNPAGNPVYEQYF
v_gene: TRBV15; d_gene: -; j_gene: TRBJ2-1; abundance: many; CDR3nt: TGTGCCACCAGCAGAGTAGGAGACTTAAATGAGCAGTTCTTC; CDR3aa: CATSRVGDLNEQFF
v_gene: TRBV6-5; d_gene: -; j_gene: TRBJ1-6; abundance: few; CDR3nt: TGTGCCAGCAGTCCCCCGGACCCTGCGGCACCCCTCCACTTT; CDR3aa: CASSPPDPAAPLHF
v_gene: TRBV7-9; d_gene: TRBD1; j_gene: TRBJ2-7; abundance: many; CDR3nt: TGTGCCAGCAGCCCGTTGGACAGGGTGAACTCCTACGAGCAGTACTTC; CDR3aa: CASSPLDRVNSYEQYF
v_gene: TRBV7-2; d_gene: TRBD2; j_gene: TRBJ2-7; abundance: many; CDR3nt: TGTGCCAGCAGCACCCCGGGACTAGCCTCCTACGAGCAGTACTTC; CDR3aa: CASSTPGLASYEQYF
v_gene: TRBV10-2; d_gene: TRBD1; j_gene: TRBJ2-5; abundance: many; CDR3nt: TGCGCCAGCAGTCCTGGGACAGGGGGTTCAGAGACCCAGTACTTC; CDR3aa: CASSPGTGGSETQYF
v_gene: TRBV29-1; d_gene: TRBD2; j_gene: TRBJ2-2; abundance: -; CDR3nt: TGCAGCGTTGAGGTCAACTATATTAGCGGGGGCAACACCGGGGAGCTGTTTTTT; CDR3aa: CSVEVNYISGGNTGELFF
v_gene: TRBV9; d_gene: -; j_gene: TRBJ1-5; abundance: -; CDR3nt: TGTGCCAGCAGCGGTGGGGAAAGAAGCAATCAGCCCCAGCATTTT; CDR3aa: CASSGGERSNQPQHF